This TCR beta chain was sequenced during a study of blood T cell repertoires in COVID-19. Study-wide context: The United States, Italy and Spain were the sources of the acute and convalescent COVID-19 samples.

J lost 8 bases, V lost 3 bases, and 16 bases had no gene match. The CDR3 is made up of 17 amino acids. Germline V gene data show CDR1 as SGHRS and CDR2 as YFSETQ. In the study's own analysis: The authors estimated nucleated cell counts from reference gene primer amplification. The protocol was immunoSEQ multiplex PCR, while the TCRdb copy is restricted to in-frame clones and leaves out a portion. V, J and clone size are taken as reported in that table, and D and trimming were inferred from the DNA itself. This sample has about 50,000 clones; 65% to 85% occur once, and the top ten carry 5.2%. Source material: peripheral blood. This TCR was sampled from a human donor in a cohort sampled during active COVID-19. This chain uses TRBV5-1 with TRBJ1-4; 7 bases are shared with TRBD1. The DNA of the CDR3 is TGCGCCAGCAGCTCCGGGACAGTATGGTTGCAGAAAGAAAAACTGTTTTTT. Protein sequence: CASSSGTVWLQKEKLFF.